The 14 T cell receptor beta chains below come from one sample, sequenced in a study of blood T cell repertoires in COVID-19 (dated by TCRdb to the early 2020s). The method behind the library was the immunoSEQ multiplex PCR assay. Not all clones reach the TCRdb copy of this immuneACCESS table, which keeps in-frame sequences only. Checked studies attribute under half of the gap to unresolved V genes and leave the rest unexplained. Counted in this sample were about 90,000 clones; 90% of them appeared once. In total, the top ten clones hold 5.1% of the sample. The sequenced material came from peripheral blood. The receptors stem from a man aged 50-59 years with acute or convalescent COVID-19.

V gene TRBV10-1 combines with J gene TRBJ1-2; tentative D call: TRBD1 (6 bases). From germline, CDR1 is WNHNN and CDR2 SYGVQD (reference sequence). The CDR3 runs 13 residues. V gave up 4 bases and J gave up 3 bases, with 9 bases separating them. The CDR3 sequence is CASSAGVYYGYTF. DNA of the CDR3: TGCGCCAGCAGTGCAGGGGTTTACTATGGCTACACCTTC.

V usage is TRBV11-3 and J usage is TRBJ2-1, with TRBD2 matching over 11 bases. This CDR3 spans 16 amino acids. The germline V gene encodes CDR1 SGHNT and CDR2 YENEEA. The trim removed 4 bases at V and 6 bases at J, leaving 8 bases unmatched. CDR3 loop: CASSSILAGVGNEQFF. The DNA for the CDR3 is TGTGCCAGCAGCTCGATACTAGCGGGAGTGGGCAATGAGCAGTTCTTC.

The V gene is TRBV4-3, the J gene TRBJ2-5, with D hard to call. V lost 7 bases to trimming and J lost 9 bases, with 9 bases between them. The germline CDR1 and CDR2 sequences are LGHNA and YSLEER. This CDR3 is built from 10 residues. In DNA form, the CDR3 reads TGCGCCAGCACCCGCCGGGCCCAGTACTTC. Translated: CASTRRAQYF.

The V call is TRBV5-1, the J call TRBJ2-3, with a possible D match to TRBD2 (5 bases). Germline V gene lookup returns CDR1 SGHRS and CDR2 YFSETQ. Deletions cut 8 bases from V and 2 bases from J, with 15 bases between. The CDR3 consists of 14 residues. CDR3 protein: CASTLGAATDTQYF. The CDR3 region has the DNA TGCGCCAGTACCTTAGGAGCGGCCACAGATACGCAGTATTTT.

The chain uses TRBV24-1 and TRBJ2-2, with 7 positions matching TRBD1. V shed 7 bases, J shed 6 bases, and the junction held 1 base outside the gene matches. The CDR3 runs to 12 residues. Per germline, CDR1 KGHDR and CDR2 SFDVKD. The CDR3 DNA sequence: TGTGCCACCAGCACAGGGGCCGGGGAGCTGTTTTTT. This sequence encodes CATSTGAGELFF.

The chain employs TRBV11-2 and TRBJ2-1; 8 nucleotides align to TRBD2. This CDR3 is built from 15 residues. V lost 2 bases to trimming and J lost 8 bases; unmatched junction nucleotides: 8. The germline V gene has CDR1 SGHAT and CDR2 FQNNGV. For the CDR3, the DNA is TGTGCCAGCAGCTTATGGACTAGCCCAGGCTATGAGCAGTTCTTC. It yields the protein CASSLWTSPGYEQFF. The full variable domain, in which reference TRBV11-2 and TRBJ2-1 provide the parts outside the CDR3, is EAGVAQSPRYKIIEKRQSVAFWCNPISGHATLYWYQQILGQGPKLLIQFQNNGVVDDSQLPKDRFSAERLKGVDSTLKIQPAKLEDSAVYLCASSLWTSPGYEQFFGPGTRLTVL.

The CDR3 DNA sequence: TGTGCCAGCAGTTACTCGATCGGTGGAGATGAGCAGTTCTTC. Encoded protein: CASSYSIGGDEQFF. V and J are TRBV6-5 and TRBJ2-1; no reliable D call. CDR3 length: 14 residues. V was clipped by 0 bases and J by 8 bases, with 11 bases between them. From germline, CDR1 is MNHEY and CDR2 SVGAGI.

This chain's CDR3 is CASSNRPGETQYF. The CDR3 nucleotides read TGTGCCAGTAGTAACCGGCCGGGAGAGACCCAGTACTTC. The chain recombines TRBV19 with TRBJ2-5; D remains ambiguous. CDR1 LNHDA and CDR2 SQIVND come from the germline V gene (reference sequence). V dropped 4 bases and J dropped 4 bases, with 10 bases sitting between them. The CDR3 loop spans 13 amino acids. The complete variable domain, with remaining parts taken from reference TRBV19 and TRBJ2-5, reads DGGITQSPKYLFRKEGQNVTLSCEQNLNHDAMYWYRQDPGQGLRLIYYSQIVNDFQKGDIAEGYSVSREKKESFPLTVTSAQKNPTAFYLCASSNRPGETQYFGPGTRLLVL.

J is TRBJ2-3 and V is TRBV5-6, with 8 positions matching TRBD1. Trimming at V came to 3 bases and at J to 3 bases, leaving 6 bases not matched to a gene. The CDR3 length is 15 residues. Germline lookup yields CDR1 SGHDT and CDR2 YYEEEE. The CDR3 coding sequence is TGTGCCAGCAGCTACAGGGGACAGGCGACAGATACGCAGTATTTT. This gives the protein CASSYRGQATDTQYF.

The rearrangement joins TRBV5-6 to TRBJ2-7; D possibly corresponds to TRBD2 (6 bases). Trimming removed 4 bases from V and 2 bases from J, with 16 bases in between. CDR1 and CDR2 from the germline V gene are SGHDT and YYEEEE. CDR3 length: 15 residues. The CDR3 sequence is CASSNPRDLTYEQYF. CDR3 DNA sequence: TGTGCCAGCAGCAATCCCCGGGACTTAACCTACGAGCAGTACTTC.

This clone appeared a single time. The V gene is TRBV21-1, the J gene TRBJ2-3; the DNA was not used to check the table's D call, TRBD2. TRBV21-1 is reported as a pseudogene. The CDR3 spans 18 residues. The CDR3 bases are TGTGCCAGCAGCCAGATTTTGTCGGAGTTTACCCGCACAGATACGCAGTATTTT. Protein: CASSQILSEFTRTDTQYF.

This clone appeared once. The chain couples TRBV15 to TRBJ2-5; TRBD2 matches 8 bases. The V and J ends lost 3 bases and 5 bases, in that order; junction bases with no gene match: 8. Germline CDR1 is LNHNV and CDR2 is YYDKDF (reference sequence). This CDR3 comprises 15 residues. CDR3 protein: CATSSEGLEGETQYF. DNA for the CDR3: TGTGCCACCAGCAGCGAGGGACTAGAGGGGGAGACCCAGTACTTC.

This chain uses TRBV11-3 with TRBJ2-3; no reliable D call. V shed 0 bases and J shed 4 bases, with 5 bases lying between them. The CDR3 extends over 13 amino acids. Germline CDR1 reads SGHNT; CDR2 reads YENEEA. CDR3 bases: TGTGCCAGCAGCTTAGACCGGGCAGATACGCAGTATTTT. Encoded protein: CASSLDRADTQYF.

The chain has TRBV30 and TRBJ2-5, with 10 bases that match TRBD2. The length of the CDR3 is 15 residues. The V gene end was trimmed by 2 bases and the J gene end by 3 bases; junction bases not matched to a gene: 6. Germline V CDR1 and CDR2: GTSNPN, SVGIG (reference sequence). The CDR3 DNA reads TGTGCCTGGAGTAGTGCGGGACTAGCGAAAGAGACCCAGTACTTC. It is translated as CAWSSAGLAKETQYF.